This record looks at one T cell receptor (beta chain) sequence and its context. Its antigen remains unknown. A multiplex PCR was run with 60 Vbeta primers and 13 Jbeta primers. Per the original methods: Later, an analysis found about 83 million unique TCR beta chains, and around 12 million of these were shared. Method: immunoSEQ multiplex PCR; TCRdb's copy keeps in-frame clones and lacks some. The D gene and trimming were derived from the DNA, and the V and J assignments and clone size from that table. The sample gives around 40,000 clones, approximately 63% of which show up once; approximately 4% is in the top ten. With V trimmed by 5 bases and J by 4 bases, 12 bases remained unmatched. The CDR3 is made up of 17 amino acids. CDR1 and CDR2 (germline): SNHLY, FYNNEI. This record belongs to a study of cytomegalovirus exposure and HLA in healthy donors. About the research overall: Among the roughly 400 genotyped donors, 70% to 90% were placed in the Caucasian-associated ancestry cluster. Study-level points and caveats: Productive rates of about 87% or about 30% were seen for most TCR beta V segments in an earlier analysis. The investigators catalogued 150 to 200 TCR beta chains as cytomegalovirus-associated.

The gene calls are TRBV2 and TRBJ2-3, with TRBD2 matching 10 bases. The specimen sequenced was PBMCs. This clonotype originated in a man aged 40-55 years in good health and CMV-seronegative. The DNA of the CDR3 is TGTGCCAGCAGTTCTAATCCACTAGCGGGGCGACCAGATACGCAGTATTTT. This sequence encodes CASSSNPLAGRPDTQYF.